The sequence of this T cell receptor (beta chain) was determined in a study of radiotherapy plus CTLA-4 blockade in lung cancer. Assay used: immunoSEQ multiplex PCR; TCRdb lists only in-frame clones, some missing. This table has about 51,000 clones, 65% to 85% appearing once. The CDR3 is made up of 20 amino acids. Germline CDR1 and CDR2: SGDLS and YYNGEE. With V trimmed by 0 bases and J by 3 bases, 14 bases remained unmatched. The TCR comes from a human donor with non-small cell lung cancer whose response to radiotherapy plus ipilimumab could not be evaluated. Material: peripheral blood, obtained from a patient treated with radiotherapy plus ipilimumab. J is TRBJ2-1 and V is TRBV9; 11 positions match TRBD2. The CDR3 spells CASSVAGLAGGRRGYNEQFF. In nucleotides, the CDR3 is TGTGCCAGCAGCGTAGCGGGGCTAGCGGGAGGCAGAAGAGGCTACAATGAGCAGTTCTTC.